This TCR beta chain was retrieved from a study of blood T cell repertoires in COVID-19. The protocol was immunoSEQ multiplex PCR, while the TCRdb copy is restricted to in-frame clones and leaves out a portion. The table shows 50,000 to 55,000 clones, with more than 80% occurring only once. Per the germline V gene, CDR1 is MGHRA and CDR2 is YSYEKL. CDR3 length: 18 amino acids. The J segment lost 5 bases and the V segment lost 4 bases, leaving 17 bases of the junction unmatched. This TCR was recovered from an elderly man with acute or convalescent COVID-19. The chain has TRBV4-1 and TRBJ1-3, with 7 bases that match TRBD1. The sample taken for sequencing was peripheral blood. The CDR3 spells CASSPEGPGGNPRNTIYF. The CDR3 DNA sequence: TGCGCCAGCAGCCCCGAAGGGCCAGGGGGAAACCCCAGAAACACCATATATTTT.